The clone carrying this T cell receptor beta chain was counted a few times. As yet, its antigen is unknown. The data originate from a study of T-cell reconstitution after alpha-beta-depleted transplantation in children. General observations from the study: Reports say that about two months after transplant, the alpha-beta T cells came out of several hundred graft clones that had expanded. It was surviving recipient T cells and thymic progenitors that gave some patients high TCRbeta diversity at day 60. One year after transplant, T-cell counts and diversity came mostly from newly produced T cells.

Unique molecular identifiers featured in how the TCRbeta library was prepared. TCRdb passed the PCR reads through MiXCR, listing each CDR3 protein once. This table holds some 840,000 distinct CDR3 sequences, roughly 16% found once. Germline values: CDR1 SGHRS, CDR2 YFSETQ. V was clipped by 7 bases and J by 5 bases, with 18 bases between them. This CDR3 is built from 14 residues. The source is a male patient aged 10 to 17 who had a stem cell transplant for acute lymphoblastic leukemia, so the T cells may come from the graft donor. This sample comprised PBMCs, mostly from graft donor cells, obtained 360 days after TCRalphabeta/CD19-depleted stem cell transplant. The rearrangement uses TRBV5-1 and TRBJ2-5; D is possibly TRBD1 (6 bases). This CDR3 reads CASLGSGGSETQYF. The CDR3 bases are TGCGCCAGCCTGGGCAGTGGGGGCAGTGAGACCCAGTACTTC.